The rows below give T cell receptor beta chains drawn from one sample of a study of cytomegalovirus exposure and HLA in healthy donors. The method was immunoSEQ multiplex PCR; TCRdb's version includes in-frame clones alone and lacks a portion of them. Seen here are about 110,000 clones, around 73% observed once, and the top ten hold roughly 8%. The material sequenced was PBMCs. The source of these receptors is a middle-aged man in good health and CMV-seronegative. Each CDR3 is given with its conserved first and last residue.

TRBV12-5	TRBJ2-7	CASGLIQVRSLYEQYF
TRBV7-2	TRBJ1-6	CASSPGQSSSPLHF
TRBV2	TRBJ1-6	CASSIQGASYNSPLHF
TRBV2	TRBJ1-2	CASSPSGQTYGYTF
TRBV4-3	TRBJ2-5	CASSHVTSGEGETQYF
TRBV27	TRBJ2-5	CASSPTADRGFLLEQYF
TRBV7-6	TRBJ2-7	CASSQTGQGVNYLHF
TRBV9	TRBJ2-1	CASSDTTGGEQFF
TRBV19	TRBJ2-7	CASSSPGSTYEQYF
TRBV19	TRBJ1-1	CASRTTRGAFF
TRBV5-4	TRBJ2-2	CASSAVGGITGELFF
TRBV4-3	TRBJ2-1	CASSSTGIGEQFF
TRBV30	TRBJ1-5	CAWSLGQGASQPQHF
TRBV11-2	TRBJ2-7	CASSFRGQAFSYEQYF
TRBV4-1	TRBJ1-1	CASVGRGGEAFF
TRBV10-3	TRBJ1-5	CAISEAREPQHF
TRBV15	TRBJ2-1	CATSGLAGAPYNEQFF
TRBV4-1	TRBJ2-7	CASSQGVAGAYEQYF
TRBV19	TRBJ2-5	CASSIDGGTGHQETQYF
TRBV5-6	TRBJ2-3	CASSLDFITPTDTQYF
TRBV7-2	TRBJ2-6	CASSPSPGANVLTF
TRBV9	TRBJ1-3	CASSVGTGGRNTIYF
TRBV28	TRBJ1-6	CATLLDGSPLHF